A single sample is the source of the 27 T cell receptor beta chains below, sequenced in a study of beta chain features in type 1 diabetes. The investigators reverse transcribed all of the isolated RNA, so they sequenced expressed TCRB transcripts. The data were produced by immunoSEQ multiplex PCR, yet TCRdb's version contains in-frame clones alone and is incomplete. The sample holds around 300,000 clones, under 8.5% seen once. Sample: central memory CD4+ T cells from blood. The receptor set was obtained from a woman under 30 in good health.

This clone has ten or more counts. The chain has TRBV5-6 and TRBJ2-1; D is possibly TRBD1 (6 bases). Germline values: CDR1 SGHDT, CDR2 YYEEEE. This CDR3 region has 14 residues. Between the trimmed V and J ends, which lost 2 bases and 5 bases, there was a span of 11 bases. The CDR3 bases are TGTGCCAGCAGCTTAATCGAGGGGGACAATGAGCAGTTCTTC. Its protein product is CASSLIEGDNEQFF.

This clone appeared a few times. The chain joins TRBV25-1 to TRBJ2-1, with 10 bases identical to TRBD2. Germline V gene data show CDR1 as MGHDK and CDR2 as SYGVNS. The CDR3 sequence is 15 residues long. V was clipped by 2 bases and J by 8 bases; unmatched bases: 6. The CDR3 DNA reads as TGTGCCAGCAGTGAAGTAACTAGCGGGAAGCATGAGCAGTTCTTC. Its protein product is CASSEVTSGKHEQFF.

This clone appeared a few times. The DNA for the CDR3 is TGCGCCAGCAGCTTGAATACCCGAAATGAGCAGTTCTTC. Translated, it gives CASSLNTRNEQFF. This sequence joins TRBV5-1 and TRBJ2-1; D not resolved. The germline V gene encodes CDR1 SGHRS and CDR2 YFSETQ. This CDR3 has 13 residues. Trimming left V 1 base short and J 7 bases short, with 9 bases between.

CDR3 DNA sequence: TGTGCCATCAGTGAATTCGTGGGGAAAAACTATGGCTACACCTTC. The encoded protein is CAISEFVGKNYGYTF. The gene calls are TRBV10-3 and TRBJ1-2; D uncertain. The CDR3 is 15 amino acids. Per germline, CDR1 ENHRY and CDR2 SYGVKD. V was trimmed by 3 bases and J by 2 bases, leaving 13 bases between them.

This chain joins TRBV15 and TRBJ2-1, with D possibly being TRBD1 or TRBD2 (5 bases each). V was cut by 8 bases and J by 7 bases, with 6 bases left in between. This CDR3 region has 10 residues. Looked up from germline, CDR1 is LNHNV and CDR2 is YYDKDF (reference sequence). CDR3: CATGGNEQFF. In DNA form, the CDR3 reads TGTGCCACCGGGGGAAATGAGCAGTTCTTC.

The chain employs TRBV6-6 and TRBJ2-5; 7 nucleotides agree with TRBD1. CDR1 and CDR2 from the germline V gene are MNHNY and SVGAGI (reference sequence). CDR3 length: 13 amino acids. Losses at the gene ends were 5 bases for V and 3 bases for J; bases not matched to a gene: 3. DNA of the CDR3: TGTGCCAGCAGTAGAGACAGGGAAGAGACCCAGTACTTC. Translated: CASSRDREETQYF.

This clone was found many times. The chain links TRBV21-1 to TRBJ2-1; the table's D call, TRBD1, was not checked against the DNA. TRBV21-1 counts as a pseudogene. The CDR3 is made up of 16 amino acids. In DNA form, the CDR3 reads TGTGCCAGCAGCAAAGCCAGGACAGGGGGTGACAATGAGCAGTTCTTC. The encoded protein is CASSKARTGGDNEQFF.

V gene TRBV7-2 combines with J gene TRBJ1-2, with D possibly being TRBD1 (6 bases). The CDR3 is made up of 13 amino acids. Germline V gene sequence: CDR1 SGHTA, CDR2 FQGNSA. The germline V and J ends were trimmed by 1 base and 8 bases, with 11 bases remaining between them. CDR3 in amino acids: CASSLVGQRGYTF. Written as DNA, the CDR3 is TGTGCCAGCAGCTTAGTCGGACAGAGAGGCTACACCTTC.

This clone was counted at least ten times. The gene calls are TRBV7-2 and TRBJ2-1; the match to TRBD2 covers 9 bases. V lost 1 base and J lost 13; bases outside the gene matches: 5. From germline, CDR1 is SGHTA and CDR2 FQGNSA. The CDR3 sequence is 13 residues long. The CDR3 bases are TGTGCCAGCAGCTTAGACCAGCGGGGGGCACAGTTCTTC. Translated: CASSLDQRGAQFF.

This clone was recorded many times. The chain links TRBV21-1 to TRBJ2-7; the table gives TRBD2 as D, unverified against the DNA. TRBV21-1 constitutes a pseudogene. This CDR3 region has 12 residues. CDR3 protein: CDLQRGGYEQYV. The CDR3 DNA reads as TGTGATCTGCAGCGGGGAGGCTACGAGCAGTACGTC.

The chain joins TRBV15 to TRBJ1-3, with TRBD1 matching 10 bases. CDR3 length: 16 amino acids. Trimming removed 1 base from V and 3 bases from J; junction bases left unmatched: 3. The V gene's germline CDR1 is LNHNV and CDR2 YYDKDF (reference sequence). The CDR3 spells CATSRATGGIGNTIYF. The CDR3 DNA reads as TGTGCCACCAGCAGAGCGACAGGGGGCATTGGAAACACCATATATTTT. The whole variable domain, remainder taken from reference TRBV15 and TRBJ1-3, is DAMVIQNPRYQVTQFGKPVTLSCSQTLNHNVMYWYQQKSSQAPKLLFHYYDKDFNNEADTPDNFQSRRPNTSFCFLDIRSPGLGDTAMYLCATSRATGGIGNTIYFGEGSWLTVV.

This chain uses TRBV7-3 with TRBJ2-3; TRBD2 aligns across 10 bases. In germline, CDR1 is SGHTA, CDR2 FQGTGA. Losses at the gene ends were 2 bases for V and 8 bases for J; bases not matched to a gene: 7. CDR3 size: 15 residues. The CDR3: CASSLGLAGVVTQYF. The CDR3, as DNA: TGTGCCAGCAGCTTAGGGCTAGCGGGAGTGGTTACGCAGTATTTT.

In this sample, this clone turned up a few times. The chain has TRBV15 and TRBJ2-1; TRBD1 is a possible D gene (6 bases). Deletions cut 1 base from V and 7 bases from J, with 11 bases between. Germline V gene sequence: CDR1 LNHNV, CDR2 YYDKDF (reference sequence). This CDR3 is built from 14 residues. The CDR3 reads CATSRGRGGNEQFF. In DNA, the CDR3 is TGTGCCACCAGCAGAGGCCGAGGGGGTAATGAGCAGTTCTTC.

This clone was seen only a few times. The chain is built from TRBV5-1 and TRBJ1-2, with D possibly TRBD1 on 5 matching bases. The length of the CDR3 is 13 residues. Germline CDR1 and CDR2: SGHRS and YFSETQ. Trimming pared 6 bases from V and 8 bases from J, leaving 17 bases between. For the CDR3, the DNA is TGCGCCAGCACCGAAACAGGACAATTGGGCTACACCTTC. Protein sequence: CASTETGQLGYTF.

In this sample, this clone turned up a few times. The genes are TRBV18 and TRBJ2-1; 10 positions match TRBD2. Germline lookup yields CDR1 KGHSH and CDR2 LQKENI. The V and J ends lost 0 bases and 6 bases, in that order; junction bases with no gene match: 2. This CDR3 has 15 residues. The CDR3: CASSPPSGRANEQFF. Here the CDR3 DNA reads TGTGCCAGCTCACCACCGAGCGGGAGGGCCAATGAGCAGTTCTTC. Combining the CDR3 with reference TRBV18 and TRBJ2-1 gives the whole variable domain NAGVMQNPRHLVRRRGQEARLRCSPMKGHSHVYWYRQLPEEGLKFMVYLQKENIIDESGMPKERFSAEFPKEGPSILRIQQVVRGDSAAYFCASSPPSGRANEQFFGPGTRLTVL.

This clone occurred a few times. CDR3: CATHGTGSSGGYTF. The CDR3 DNA sequence: TGTGCCACTCACGGGACAGGGTCATCGGGGGGCTACACCTTC. The J gene is TRBJ1-2, the V gene TRBV10-3; 9 bases line up with TRBD1. V dropped 10 bases and J dropped 8; count of bases not matched to a gene: 14. Germline assignment: CDR1 ENHRY and CDR2 SYGVKD. The CDR3 has 14 residues.

The chain joins TRBV28 to TRBJ2-3, with 7 positions matching TRBD2. The CDR3 length is 16 residues. Germline assignment: CDR1 MDHEN and CDR2 SYDVKM. The junction had 13 bases not matched to a gene; V was cut back by 8 bases and J by 2 bases. The CDR3 region is CASGEIGGGDTDTQYF. CDR3 DNA: TGTGCCAGCGGTGAGATAGGCGGGGGAGACACAGATACGCAGTATTTT. Together with reference TRBV28 and TRBJ2-3, the CDR3 gives the full variable domain: DVKVTQSSRYLVKRTGEKVFLECVQDMDHENMFWYRQDPGLGLRLIYFSYDVKMKEKGDIPEGYSVSREKKERFSLILESASTNQTSMYLCASGEIGGGDTDTQYFGPGTRLTVL.

The rearrangement joins TRBV30 to TRBJ1-4; D gene ambiguous. The CDR3 totals 12 residues. The germline CDR1 and CDR2 sequences are GTSNPN and SVGIG (reference sequence). V shed 2 bases and J shed 7 bases, with 8 bases lying between them. The CDR3 region is CAWSSSGEKLFF. CDR3 sequence (DNA): TGTGCCTGGAGTTCGTCCGGTGAAAAACTGTTTTTT.

This clone was observed a few times. V gene TRBV14 combines with J gene TRBJ1-1; D is uncertain. Germline CDR1 reads SGHDN; CDR2 reads FVKESK. The CDR3 sequence is 13 residues long. V dropped 4 bases and J dropped 2 bases, with 8 bases sitting between them. CDR3 in DNA: TGTGCCAGCAGCCTAACCATAAACACTGAAGCTTTCTTT. It is translated as CASSLTINTEAFF.

The chain uses TRBV10-3 and TRBJ2-1; the D gene is possibly TRBD1 (5 bases). Trimming stripped 10 bases from V and 5 bases from J, with 15 bases between. The CDR3 extends over 13 amino acids. CDR1 ENHRY and CDR2 SYGVKD come from the germline V gene. Written as DNA, the CDR3 is TGTGCCAGCAAAGGGGCACTGAACAATGAGCAGTTCTTC. Translating gives CASKGALNNEQFF.

The chain employs TRBV29-1 and TRBJ2-1; 11 bases match TRBD1. This CDR3 contains 13 residues. In germline, CDR1 is SQVTM, CDR2 ANQGSEA. Trimming at V came to 1 base and at J to 11 bases, leaving 4 bases not matched to a gene. The CDR3 DNA sequence: TGCAGCGTTGAAGGAGGACAGGGGGCGAAGCAGTTCTTC. This translates into CSVEGGQGAKQFF.

The V gene is TRBV6-1, the J gene TRBJ1-6; 7 bases align to TRBD1. Germline V gene data show CDR1 as MNHNS and CDR2 as SASEGT. The CDR3 loop spans 14 amino acids. V was pared by 5 bases and J by 8 bases, with 6 bases of the junction left unmatched. The CDR3 nucleotides are TGTGCCAGCAGTAGACAGGGTGGGGATTCACCCCTCCACTTT. Translated: CASSRQGGDSPLHF.

The genes are TRBV5-4 and TRBJ2-3; 14 nucleotides match TRBD2. The CDR3 runs to 18 residues. With 3 bases clipped from V and 6 bases from J, the junction kept 12 bases outside the gene matches. In germline, CDR1 is SGHNT, CDR2 YYREEE (reference sequence). The CDR3 sequence: CASSYPPPGLAGADTQYF. CDR3 nucleotides: TGTGCCAGCAGCTACCCCCCGCCGGGACTAGCGGGAGCTGATACGCAGTATTTT.

The chain couples TRBV5-1 to TRBJ2-7, with D unresolved. This CDR3 comprises 15 residues. CDR1 and CDR2 from the germline V gene are SGHRS and YFSETQ. Trimming stripped 1 base from V and 3 bases from J, with 14 bases between. The CDR3 region is CASSLTTRRRYEQYV. The CDR3 coding sequence is TGCGCCAGCAGCTTGACTACAAGGCGTCGCTACGAGCAGTACGTC.

The rearrangement joins TRBV4-2 to TRBJ1-4; 8 nucleotides agree with TRBD1. Trimming removed 4 bases from V and 4 bases from J; junction bases left unmatched: 11. The length of the CDR3 is 17 residues. From germline, CDR1 is LGHNA and CDR2 YNFKEQ. CDR3 bases: TGTGCCAGCAGCCTCGGACAGGGAGGGTCTAGTAATGAAAAACTGTTTTTT. This translates into CASSLGQGGSSNEKLFF.

This sequence joins TRBV18 and TRBJ2-1; perhaps TRBD1 as D (6 bases). This CDR3 contains 14 residues. With 1 base removed from V and 5 bases from J, the gap between germline ends came to 9 bases. Germline assignment: CDR1 KGHSH and CDR2 LQKENI. CDR3: CASSPQRGNNEQFF. CDR3 nucleotides: TGTGCCAGCTCACCACAAAGGGGGAACAATGAGCAGTTCTTC.

This clone was recorded a few times. The rearrangement joins TRBV11-3 to TRBJ1-4; D gene ambiguous. V was trimmed by 0 bases and J by 5 bases, leaving 7 bases between them. This CDR3 region has 14 residues. Germline CDR1 is SGHNT and CDR2 is YENEEA. The CDR3 region is CASSLETGNEKLFF. The CDR3 DNA sequence: TGTGCCAGCAGCTTAGAAACCGGAAATGAAAAACTGTTTTTT.